The T cell receptor beta chain described here comes from a study of T-cell memory formation after mild COVID-19 (TCRdb year 2021). For context, the study as a whole: TCR sequence clusters from the two donors were found to be largely donor specific. T-cell clones expanding and contracting after mild COVID-19 in a couple of donors were tracked by longitudinal TCRalpha and TCRbeta repertoire sequencing. Two young, previously healthy adult volunteers, one female and one male, were included in the cohort.

CDR1 and CDR2 are read off the germline V gene as MDHEN and SYDVKM. There are 14 amino acids in the CDR3, from cysteine to phenylalanine inclusive. This entry keeps only the CDR3 DNA: 42 bases, framed from base 1. V drops 8 bases and J drops 3 bases, leaving 15 bases in between. Comment on this clonotype: What this receptor recognizes is not known. Within one base of it there is no much larger clone, and no base qualities were kept.

Sequencing instrument: Illumina NovaSeq 6000. TCRalpha and TCRbeta cDNA libraries were constructed by 5'RACE with constant-segment primers, with sample barcodes and unique molecular identifiers being introduced. Trizol reagent was used to extract RNA from every sample. The libraries were amplified in two PCR steps, and the second step added a second sample barcode and Illumina TruSeq adapters. Sequencing of libraries was performed on an Illumina NovaSeq with 2 x 150 bp paired-end reads. The authors' pipeline ran thus. Reads were demultiplexed and collapsed into UMI-guided consensus sequences with migec v1.2.7. Using mixcr v2.1.11, UMI consensuses were aligned to TRA and TRB V and J templates and then assembled into clonotypes. A clonotype was counted as expanded or contracted only when both edgeR and NoisET called the clonotype significant, with the noise models trained on biological replicates. edgeR calls used a false discovery rate-adjusted p below 0.01 and a log2 fold-change threshold of 1. PCA with hierarchical clustering of max-normalized trajectories of the 1000 most abundant clonotypes was used as exploratory dynamics analysis. The CD4 or CD8 phenotype of responding clones was assigned using the separately sequenced CD4+ and CD8+ repertoires. In-frame beta chains were kept once TCRdb had trimmed the public reads at Q25 with fastp and called clones with MiXCR. Rows are unified per CDR3 protein, each entry keeping the most common DNA and genes. What appears here as the V and J calls and clone size reflects TCRdb's work, not the paper's. The sample table lists under 300,000 distinct CDR3 sequences, about 17% of them with a count of one. About a fifth of the sample is taken by the ten largest.

The paper's findings and limits, for the study overall: Only a couple of mild cases were covered in the study, and larger cohorts including severe cases with pre-infection samples were considered necessary. From day 15 to 85, contracting clones showed balanced CD4/CD8 phenotypes, whereas a second wave of clones that expanded from day 15 to 37 leaned towards CD4+. Whether the second-wave clones peaking on day 37 were SARS-CoV-2 specific was not confirmed. Contracting CD4+ clones were located mainly in the CM and EM memory subsets, whereas CD8+ clones were found to be enriched in EMRA. The detection of some responding clones in pre-infection memory suggests that pre-existing cross-reactive memory T cells joined the SARS-CoV-2 response.

PBMCs were isolated by Ficoll-Paque density gradient centrifugation. Sequencing input: PBMCs or a T cell subset sorted from them (not recorded which). This sequence uses TRBV28 and TRBJ2-3; TRBD1 could be the D gene, as 6 bases match. The source of this sequence is a man in his late teens or twenties who had mild COVID-19 (a few samples of this study predate the infection). The sample titles of this study are shuffled in the database, so cell type and time point are left out; the donor was told from shared clones. The CDR3 region: CASFPATGTDTQYF. In nucleotide form, the sequence is TGTGCCAGCTTCCCGGCCACAGGGACAGATACGCAGTATTTT.